This T cell receptor beta chain emerged from a study of tumor and adjacent non-tumor tissue in lung cancer. Study-wide background: Millions of productive TCRbeta reads were obtained per sample on average.

A remark on this clonotype: Its antigen is currently unknown. Germline is not matched at one junction end, which may reflect a read error.

A modified ARM-PCR protocol with three rounds of nested PCR amplified TCRbeta. TCRdb passed the multiplex PCR reads through MiXCR, listing each CDR3 protein once. The sample includes tens of thousands of distinct CDR3 sequences, about 60% of them seen just once. Looked up from germline, CDR1 is SGHAT and CDR2 is FQNNGV. The CDR3 sequence is 16 residues long. Findings and limits, study-wide: Tumor tissue had significantly higher TCR diversity than normal lung. In normal lung, the top 100 clones were significantly more dominant than in tumor.

The template was RNA from unsorted bulk tissue. Newly diagnosed lung cancer patients had thoracic surgery in China, August–late 2014, without prior chemotherapy. The material sequenced was lung tumor tissue. The receptor was isolated from a man between 50 and 59 years old with non-small cell lung cancer. The chain has TRBV11-2 and TRBJ2-7, with D tentatively TRBD1 or TRBD2 (5 bases each). CDR3 sequence (DNA): TGTGCCAGCAGCTTAGCCTTTCAGGGACGGGCTTTGGTGCAGTATTTC. Its protein is CASSLAFQGRALVQYF. Drawing the rest from reference TRBV11-2 and TRBJ2-7, the complete variable domain is EAGVAQSPRYKIIEKRQSVAFWCNPISGHATLYWYQQILGQGPKLLIQFQNNGVVDDSQLPKDRFSAERLKGVDSTLKIQPAKLEDSAVYLCASSLAFQGRALVQYFGPGTRLTVT.